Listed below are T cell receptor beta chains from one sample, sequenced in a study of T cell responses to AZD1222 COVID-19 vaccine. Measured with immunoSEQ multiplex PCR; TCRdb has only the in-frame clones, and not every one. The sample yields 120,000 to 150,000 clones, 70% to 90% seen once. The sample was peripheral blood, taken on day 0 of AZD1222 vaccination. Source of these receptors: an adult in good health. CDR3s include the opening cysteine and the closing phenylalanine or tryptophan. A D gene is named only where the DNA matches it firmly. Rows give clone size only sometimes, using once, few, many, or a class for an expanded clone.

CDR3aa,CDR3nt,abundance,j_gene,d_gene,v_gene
CASSRDRVQPQHF,TGTGCCAGCAGCAGGGACAGGGTCCAGCCCCAGCATTTT,many,TRBJ1-5,TRBD1,TRBV7-9
CASSYGTGDSYEQYF,TGTGCCAGCAGTTACGGGACAGGTGACTCCTACGAGCAGTACTTC,.,TRBJ2-7,TRBD1,TRBV6-5
CASSWSGAMNTEAFF,TGTGCCAGCAGTTGGTCAGGGGCTATGAACACTGAAGCTTTCTTT,.,TRBJ1-1,.,TRBV6-5
CASSEGGAGQPQHF,TGTGCCAGCAGTGAAGGAGGGGCAGGACAGCCCCAGCATTTT,.,TRBJ1-5,.,TRBV6-1
CASSLGAGISYNEQFF,TGTGCCAGCAGCTTGGGGGCGGGGATCTCCTACAATGAGCAGTTCTTC,.,TRBJ2-1,.,TRBV5-4
CASSLHPGESGRPHTQYF,TGTGCCAGCAGTCTACACCCCGGTGAGAGCGGGAGACCCCACACGCAGTATTTT,.,TRBJ2-3,TRBD2,TRBV27
CASSFSGGAYTEAFF,TGTGCCAGCAGCTTCTCAGGGGGCGCGTACACTGAAGCTTTCTTT,.,TRBJ1-1,TRBD1,TRBV5-4
CASSLVIGSGELFF,TGTGCCAGCAGCCTCGTCATAGGGTCCGGGGAGCTGTTTTTT,.,TRBJ2-2,.,TRBV4-2
CASSPKLGGRNEQFF,TGTGCCAGCAGCCCAAAACTGGGAGGTAGGAATGAGCAGTTCTTC,.,TRBJ2-1,.,TRBV7-2
CSALGQGGQPQHF,TGCAGCGCGCTCGGACAGGGTGGCCAGCCCCAGCATTTT,.,TRBJ1-5,TRBD1,TRBV29-1
CASKAWEGVTGELFF,TGTGCCAGCAAGGCGTGGGAGGGCGTCACCGGGGAGCTGTTTTTT,.,TRBJ2-2,TRBD2,TRBV2
CASSLRGRGTDTQYF,TGTGCCAGCAGCTTACGCGGGAGGGGCACAGATACGCAGTATTTT,.,TRBJ2-3,TRBD2,TRBV7-6
CASGSRTSESNEQFF,TGTGCCAGCGGGTCCAGGACTAGCGAGAGCAATGAGCAGTTCTTC,.,TRBJ2-1,TRBD2,TRBV6-5
CASSENPYNEQFF,TGTGCCAGCAGTGAAAATCCCTACAATGAGCAGTTCTTC,.,TRBJ2-1,.,TRBV25-1
CASPFDGNTGELFF,TGTGCCAGCCCCTTCGACGGAAACACCGGGGAGCTGTTTTTT,.,TRBJ2-2,.,TRBV27
CASSQDTAGYTF,TGTGCCAGCAGCCAAGATACAGCTGGCTACACCTTC,.,TRBJ1-2,.,TRBV7-2
CASSFQETQYF,TGTGCCAGCAGTTTCCAAGAGACCCAGTACTTC,.,TRBJ2-5,.,TRBV28
CASSEGSSGANVLTF,TGTGCCAGCAGTGAAGGGAGCTCTGGGGCCAACGTCCTGACTTTC,many,TRBJ2-6,.,TRBV6-1
CASSLAVRGLATNYEQYF,TGTGCCAGCAGCTTGGCCGTCAGGGGGCTGGCGACAAACTACGAGCAGTACTTC,.,TRBJ2-7,TRBD1,TRBV5-5
CASSLRLQPGQEREQYF,TGTGCCAGCAGTTTACGTCTCCAACCGGGACAGGAAAGGGAGCAGTACTTC,.,TRBJ2-7,TRBD1,TRBV27
CASSPPSAVNYGYTF,TGTGCCAGCTCACCCCCATCGGCCGTTAACTATGGCTACACCTTC,.,TRBJ1-2,.,TRBV18
CASRGTGDSPLHF,TGTGCCAGCCGCGGGACGGGAGATTCACCCCTCCACTTT,.,TRBJ1-6,.,TRBV19
CASSWQGTTILNEQFF,TGTGCCAGCAGTTGGCAAGGGACTACAATACTCAATGAGCAGTTCTTC,.,TRBJ2-1,TRBD2,TRBV6-2/TRBV6-3
CASSLMGNVGSSYNSPLHF,TGTGCCAGCAGCCTTATGGGCAACGTAGGGAGCTCCTATAATTCACCCCTCCACTTT,once,TRBJ1-6,.,TRBV11-2
CASRSGTGENNEQFF,TGTGCCAGCAGATCCGGGACAGGGGAAAACAATGAGCAGTTCTTC,.,TRBJ2-1,TRBD1,TRBV6-5
CASSPSRDSSYEQYF,TGTGCCAGCAGCCCGTCCCGGGACTCATCCTACGAGCAGTACTTC,.,TRBJ2-7,.,TRBV7-2
CASSLAGRYGYTF,TGTGCCAGCAGTTTGGCGGGGCGTTATGGCTACACCTTC,.,TRBJ1-2,.,TRBV27
CASQWGTQIYEQYF,TGTGCCAGTCAGTGGGGGACACAAATATACGAGCAGTACTTC,.,TRBJ2-7,.,TRBV2
CASSATGGNYGYTF,TGTGCCAGCAGCGCGACAGGGGGCAACTATGGCTACACCTTC,.,TRBJ1-2,TRBD1,TRBV9
CASSISLRGGYNEQFF,TGTGCCAGCAGCATTAGCCTTAGGGGGGGTTACAATGAGCAGTTCTTC,.,TRBJ2-1,.,TRBV7-2
CASSPGQVTDTQYF,TGCGCCAGCAGCCCGGGACAGGTCACAGATACGCAGTATTTT,.,TRBJ2-3,TRBD1,TRBV10-1
CASSRGLANTGELFF,TGTGCCAGCAGCAGAGGACTAGCGAACACCGGGGAGCTGTTTTTT,once,TRBJ2-2,TRBD2,TRBV7-8
CASSPPLGRLFF,TGTGCCAGCAGCCCGCCACTGGGCCGACTGTTTTTT,.,TRBJ1-4,.,TRBV7-6
CASSVTGGDNYGYTF,TGTGCCAGCAGTGTGACAGGGGGAGATAACTATGGCTACACCTTC,once,TRBJ1-2,TRBD1,TRBV28
CASSLASGEETQYF,TGCGCCAGCAGCTTGGCTAGCGGGGAAGAGACCCAGTACTTC,.,TRBJ2-5,TRBD2,TRBV5-1
CASSLGDNSNQPQHF,TGTGCCAGCAGCCTGGGGGACAATAGCAATCAGCCCCAGCATTTT,.,TRBJ1-5,.,TRBV7-8
CASSLDPSSGNTIYF,TGCGCCAGCAGCCTAGACCCGAGCTCTGGAAACACCATATATTTT,.,TRBJ1-3,.,TRBV4-1
CASSQVSGRAYEQYF,TGTGCCAGCAGCCAAGTGAGTGGTAGAGCCTACGAGCAGTACTTC,.,TRBJ2-7,.,TRBV14
CASSLGALRSSEQFF,TGTGCCAGCAGCTTAGGGGCGCTAAGGAGTAGTGAGCAGTTCTTC,.,TRBJ2-1,.,TRBV13
CASSLRPSGRATYNEQFF,TGCGCCAGCAGCTTGCGCCCTAGCGGGAGGGCCACCTACAATGAGCAGTTCTTC,.,TRBJ2-1,TRBD2,TRBV5-1
CASSVVRQPTGELFF,TGTGCCAGCAGCGTAGTTAGACAGCCGACCGGGGAGCTGTTTTTT,.,TRBJ2-2,.,TRBV9
CASSRPGQGLWEQYF,TGTGCCAGCAGCCGGCCGGGACAGGGTCTTTGGGAGCAGTACTTC,.,TRBJ2-7,TRBD1,TRBV28
CASSEHAPPLSQYF,TGTGCCAGCAGTGAACATGCTCCGCCCTTGTCCCAGTACTTC,.,TRBJ2-5,.,TRBV6-1
CASSTLGQGYGEQYF,TGTGCCAGTAGTACACTAGGACAGGGTTATGGCGAGCAGTACTTC,.,TRBJ2-7,TRBD1,TRBV19
CASSIAAATYEQYF,TGTGCCAGCAGTATAGCGGCGGCTACCTACGAGCAGTACTTC,.,TRBJ2-7,.,TRBV28
CASSSIQEGKLFF,TGTGCCAGCAGCTCAATCCAGGAGGGAAAACTGTTTTTT,once,TRBJ1-4,.,TRBV11-2